This T cell receptor beta chain was identified in a study of T cells in Graves' hyperthyroidism and ophthalmopathy. Study in general: Peripheral blood sampling occurred at initial diagnosis, before any treatment. Study-wide results and caveats: Among thyroid clonotypes expanded above 0.001, most also appeared in blood. Progression to ophthalmopathy was predicted a median of roughly 6.5 months early.

Germline assignment: CDR1 SGHTS and CDR2 YDEGEE. Losses at the gene ends were 3 bases for V and 6 bases for J; bases not matched to a gene: 11. There are 16 residues in the CDR3. What was amplified from RNA transcripts were TCR beta CDR3 regions. The HTBI set primed first-round TCR CDR3 RT-PCR. Each CDR3 protein gets one entry after TCRdb re-called the multiplex PCR reads with MiXCR. The data show some 460,000 distinct CDR3 sequences, approximately 15% seen once. It was uncontrolled infection, other autoimmune disease, pregnancy or lactation that excluded patients. This clonotype has at least ten counts. Its antigen is currently unknown.

The chain has TRBV5-8 and TRBJ2-3; 9 nucleotides agree with TRBD2. The sequenced material came from blood. This receptor was taken from a woman younger than 35 with Graves' hyperthyroidism. The CDR3 bases are TGTGCCAGCAGCTGGGGAGCGGGAGGACTTTCGGATACGCAGTATTTT. This encodes CASSWGAGGLSDTQYF. The full variable domain, in which reference TRBV5-8 and TRBJ2-3 provide the parts outside the CDR3, is EAGVTQSPTHLIKTRGQQATLRCSPISGHTSVYWYQQALGLGLQFLLWYDEGEERNRGNFPPRFSGRQFPNYSSELNVNALELEDSALYLCASSWGAGGLSDTQYFGPGTRLTVL.